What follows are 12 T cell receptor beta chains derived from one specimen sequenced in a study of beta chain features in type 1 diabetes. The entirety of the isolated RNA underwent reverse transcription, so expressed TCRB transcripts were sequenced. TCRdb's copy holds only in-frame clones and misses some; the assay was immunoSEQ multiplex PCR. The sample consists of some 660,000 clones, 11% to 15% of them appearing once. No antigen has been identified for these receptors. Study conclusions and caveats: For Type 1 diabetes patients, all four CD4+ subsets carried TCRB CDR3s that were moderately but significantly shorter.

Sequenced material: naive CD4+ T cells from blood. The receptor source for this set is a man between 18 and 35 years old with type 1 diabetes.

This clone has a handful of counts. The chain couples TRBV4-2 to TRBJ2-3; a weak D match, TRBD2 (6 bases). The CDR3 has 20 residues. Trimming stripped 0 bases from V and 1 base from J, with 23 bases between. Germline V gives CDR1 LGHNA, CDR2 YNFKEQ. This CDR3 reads CASSQDAALSGTEGTDTQYF. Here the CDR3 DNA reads TGTGCCAGCAGCCAAGATGCGGCTCTCTCCGGGACTGAGGGCACAGATACGCAGTATTTT.

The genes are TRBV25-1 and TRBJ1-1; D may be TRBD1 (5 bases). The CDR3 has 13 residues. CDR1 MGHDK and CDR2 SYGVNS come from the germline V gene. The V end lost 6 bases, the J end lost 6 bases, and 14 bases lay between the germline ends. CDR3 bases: TGTGCCAGCAGCTATCCCGTGACAGCTGAAGCTTTCTTT. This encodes CASSYPVTAEAFF.

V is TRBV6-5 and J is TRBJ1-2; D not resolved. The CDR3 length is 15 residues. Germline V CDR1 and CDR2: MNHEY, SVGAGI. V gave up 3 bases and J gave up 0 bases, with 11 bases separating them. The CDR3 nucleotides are TGTGCCAGCAGTTATGGGTACGACGCTAACTATGGCTACACCTTC. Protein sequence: CASSYGYDANYGYTF.

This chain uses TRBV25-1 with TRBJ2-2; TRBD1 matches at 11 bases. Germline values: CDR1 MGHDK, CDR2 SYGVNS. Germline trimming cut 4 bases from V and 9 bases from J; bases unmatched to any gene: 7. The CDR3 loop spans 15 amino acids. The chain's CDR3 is CASSGWDRGMRELFF. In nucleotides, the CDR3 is TGTGCCAGCAGTGGCTGGGACAGGGGGATGCGGGAGCTGTTTTTT.

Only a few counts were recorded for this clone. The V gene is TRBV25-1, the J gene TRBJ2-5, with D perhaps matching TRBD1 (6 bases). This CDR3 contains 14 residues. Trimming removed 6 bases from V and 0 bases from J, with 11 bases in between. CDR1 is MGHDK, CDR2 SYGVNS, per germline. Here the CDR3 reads CASSPGEYQETQYF. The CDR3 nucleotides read TGTGCCAGCAGCCCAGGGGAGTACCAAGAGACCCAGTACTTC.

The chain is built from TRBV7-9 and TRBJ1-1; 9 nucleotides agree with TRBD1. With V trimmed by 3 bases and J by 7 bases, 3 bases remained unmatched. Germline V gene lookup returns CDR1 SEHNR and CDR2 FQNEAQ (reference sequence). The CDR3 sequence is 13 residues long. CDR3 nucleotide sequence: TGTGCCAGCAGCTTCGTGACAGGGGGTGAAGCTTTCTTT. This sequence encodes CASSFVTGGEAFF.

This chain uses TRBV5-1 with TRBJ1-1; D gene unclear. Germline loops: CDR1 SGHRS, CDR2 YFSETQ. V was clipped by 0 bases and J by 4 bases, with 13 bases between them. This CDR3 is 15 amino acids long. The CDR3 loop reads CASSLVGEISTEAFF. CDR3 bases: TGCGCCAGCAGCTTGGTTGGGGAAATTTCCACTGAAGCTTTCTTT.

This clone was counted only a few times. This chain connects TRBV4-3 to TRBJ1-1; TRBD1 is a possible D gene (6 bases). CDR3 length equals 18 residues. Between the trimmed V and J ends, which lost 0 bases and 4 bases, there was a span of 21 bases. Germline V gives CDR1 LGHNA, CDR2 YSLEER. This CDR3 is CASSQDPLGQSGRTEAFF. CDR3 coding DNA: TGCGCCAGCAGCCAAGATCCCCTTGGACAGTCGGGACGCACTGAAGCTTTCTTT.

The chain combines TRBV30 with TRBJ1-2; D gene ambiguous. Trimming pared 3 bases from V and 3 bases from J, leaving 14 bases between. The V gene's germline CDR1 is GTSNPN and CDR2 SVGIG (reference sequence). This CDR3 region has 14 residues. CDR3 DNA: TGTGCCTGGAGCTCCACGAGATCCGACTATGGCTACACCTTC. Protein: CAWSSTRSDYGYTF.

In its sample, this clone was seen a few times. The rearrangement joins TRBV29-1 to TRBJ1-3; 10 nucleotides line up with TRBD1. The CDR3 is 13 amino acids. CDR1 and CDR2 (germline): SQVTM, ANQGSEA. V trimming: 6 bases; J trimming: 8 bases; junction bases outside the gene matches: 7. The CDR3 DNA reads TGCAGCGTGGAGGGACAGGGGCGACACACCATATATTTT. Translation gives CSVEGQGRHTIYF.

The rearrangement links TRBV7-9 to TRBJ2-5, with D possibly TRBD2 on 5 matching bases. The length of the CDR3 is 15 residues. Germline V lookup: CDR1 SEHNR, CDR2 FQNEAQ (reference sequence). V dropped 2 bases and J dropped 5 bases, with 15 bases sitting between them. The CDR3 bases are TGTGCCAGCAGCTTAACGAGTGGGAGTGGGGAGACCCAGTACTTC. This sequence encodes CASSLTSGSGETQYF.

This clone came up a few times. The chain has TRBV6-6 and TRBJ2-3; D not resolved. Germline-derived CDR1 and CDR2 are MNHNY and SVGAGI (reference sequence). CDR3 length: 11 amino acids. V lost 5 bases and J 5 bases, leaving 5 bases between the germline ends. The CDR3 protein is CASSQRDTQYF. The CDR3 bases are TGTGCCAGCAGTCAGAGAGATACGCAGTATTTT.